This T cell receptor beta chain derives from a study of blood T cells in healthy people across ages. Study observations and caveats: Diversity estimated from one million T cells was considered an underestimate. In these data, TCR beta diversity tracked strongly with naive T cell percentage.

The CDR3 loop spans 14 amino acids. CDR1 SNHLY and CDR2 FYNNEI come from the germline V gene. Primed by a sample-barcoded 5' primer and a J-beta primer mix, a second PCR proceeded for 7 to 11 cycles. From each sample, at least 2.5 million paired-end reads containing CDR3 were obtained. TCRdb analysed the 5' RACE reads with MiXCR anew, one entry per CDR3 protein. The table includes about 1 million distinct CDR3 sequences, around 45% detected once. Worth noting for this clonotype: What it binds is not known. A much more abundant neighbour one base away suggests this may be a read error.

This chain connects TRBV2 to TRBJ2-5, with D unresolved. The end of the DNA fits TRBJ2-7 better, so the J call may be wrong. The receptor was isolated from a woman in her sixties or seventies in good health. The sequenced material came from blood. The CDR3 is CASSPFWNFYEQYF. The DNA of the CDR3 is TGTGCCAGCAGTCCTTTTTGGAATTTCTACGAGCAGTACTTC.